What follows describes a single T cell receptor beta chain. This sample is drawn from a study of technical replicates of blood from four donors. V was clipped by 2 bases and J by 2 bases, with 12 bases between them. Germline V gene lookup returns CDR1 MGHDK and CDR2 SYGVNS. This CDR3 comprises 15 residues. Clones were read by immunoSEQ multiplex PCR, and TCRdb kept only the in-frame ones, dropping some. The table includes under 85,000 clones, 94% detected once. The specimen was T cells isolated from PBMCs. J is TRBJ2-5 and V is TRBV25-1; D may be TRBD1 (6 bases). The sequence was collected from a human donor in good health. The DNA of the CDR3 is TGTGCCAGCAGTGAACTGACAGGCAATCAAGAGACCCAGTACTTC. Encoded protein: CASSELTGNQETQYF.